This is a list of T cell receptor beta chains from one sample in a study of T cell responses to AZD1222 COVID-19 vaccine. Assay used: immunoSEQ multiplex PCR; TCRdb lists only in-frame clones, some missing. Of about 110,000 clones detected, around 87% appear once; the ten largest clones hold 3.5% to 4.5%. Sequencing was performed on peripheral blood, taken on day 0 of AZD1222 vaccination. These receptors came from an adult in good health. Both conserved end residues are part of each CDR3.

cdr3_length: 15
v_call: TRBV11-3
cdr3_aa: CASSPQEGGTDTQYF

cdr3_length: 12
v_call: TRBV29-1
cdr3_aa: CSAGGNNQPQHF

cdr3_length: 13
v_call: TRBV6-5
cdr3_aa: CASSIARGETQYF

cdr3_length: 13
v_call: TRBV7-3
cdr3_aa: CASSVRGINEQFF

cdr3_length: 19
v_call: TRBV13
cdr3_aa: CASSLPQTGWTFGYNEQFF

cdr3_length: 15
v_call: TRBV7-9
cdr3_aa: CASSLGYREMAEAFF

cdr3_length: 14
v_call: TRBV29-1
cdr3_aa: CSVDGRGFSYGYTF

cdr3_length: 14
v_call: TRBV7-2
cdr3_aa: CASSLAGPNYGYTF

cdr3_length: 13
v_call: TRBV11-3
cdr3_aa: CASSLEAGVGYTF

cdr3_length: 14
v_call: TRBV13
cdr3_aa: CASSYGTAGNTIYF

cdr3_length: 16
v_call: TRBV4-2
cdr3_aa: CASSRQAGTGDNEQFF